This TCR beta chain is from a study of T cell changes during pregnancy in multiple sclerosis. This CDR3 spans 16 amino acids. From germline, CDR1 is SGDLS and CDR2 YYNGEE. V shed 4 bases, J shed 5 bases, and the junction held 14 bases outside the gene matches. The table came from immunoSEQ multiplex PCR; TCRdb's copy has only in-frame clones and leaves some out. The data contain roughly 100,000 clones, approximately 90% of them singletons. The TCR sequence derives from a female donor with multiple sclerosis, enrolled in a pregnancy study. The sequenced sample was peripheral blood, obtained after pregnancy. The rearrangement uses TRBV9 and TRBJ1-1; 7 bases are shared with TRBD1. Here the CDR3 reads CASSRGRLTHRTEAFF. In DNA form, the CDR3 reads TGTGCCAGCAGCAGGGGGCGACTGACTCATCGTACTGAAGCTTTCTTT.